This entry lists 18 T cell receptor beta chains sequenced from one sample in a study of a mutant IDH1 vaccine in newly diagnosed glioma. Sequencing used immunoSEQ multiplex PCR; TCRdb keeps in-frame clones, though not all of them. The sample contains roughly 70,000 clones, about four fifths of which appear only once. Regarding time point: week 11, during vaccination. Each vaccine dose was 300 ug of mutant IDH1 20-mer peptide, with topical imiquimod. These receptors are not linked to any known antigen. The material sequenced was PBMCs, taken from a glioma patient whose treatment included an IDH1 peptide vaccine. Source of these receptors: a woman between 45 and 60 years old with glioma.

The chain links TRBV19 to TRBJ1-2; TRBD1 is a possible D gene (5 bases). The V gene's germline CDR1 is LNHDA and CDR2 SQIVND (reference sequence). The ends were cut back, 0 bases at V and 1 base at J, with 18 bases in the middle. The CDR3 sequence is 18 residues long. The CDR3 DNA reads TGTGCCAGTAGTATAGATAGGGGTTCAACCCGGATTAACTATGGCTACACCTTC. This sequence encodes CASSIDRGSTRINYGYTF.

The rearrangement joins TRBV27 to TRBJ2-5; TRBD2 is a possible D gene (5 bases). Per germline, CDR1 MNHEY and CDR2 SMNVEV (reference sequence). The CDR3 sequence is 16 residues long. Trimming cost V 5 bases and J 5 bases, with 21 bases left between them. CDR3 in amino acids: CASSLNPPVTGETQYF. CDR3 sequence (DNA): TGTGCCAGCAGTCTCAACCCCCCCGTTACGGGGGAGACCCAGTACTTC.

As DNA, the CDR3 is TGTGCCAGCAGCCGGGACACTTTGAACACTGAAGCTTTCTTT. This translates into CASSRDTLNTEAFF. This chain connects TRBV9 to TRBJ1-1, with a possible D match to TRBD1 (6 bases). The CDR3 consists of 14 residues. Germline V lookup: CDR1 SGDLS, CDR2 YYNGEE. V was pared by 4 bases and J by 0 bases, with 10 bases between.

V is TRBV7-8 and J is TRBJ1-1; D not resolved. This CDR3 has 17 residues. The germline V and J ends were trimmed by 4 bases and 4 bases, with 22 bases remaining between them. The germline CDR1 and CDR2 sequences are SGHVS and FQNEAQ. The CDR3 coding sequence is TGTGCCAGCAGCTCTCCGAACCGGGTCAGTGGGGTCACTGAAGCTTTCTTT. This sequence encodes CASSSPNRVSGVTEAFF.

The chain uses TRBV30 and TRBJ2-7, with D possibly matching TRBD2 (6 bases). The CDR3 is 14 residues long. V was cut by 0 bases and J by 2 bases, with 11 bases left in between. CDR1 and CDR2 from the germline V gene are GTSNPN and SVGIG (reference sequence). The CDR3 coding sequence is TGTGCCTGGAGTGTAAAGGGACTTCCCTACGAGCAGTACTTC. Its translation is CAWSVKGLPYEQYF.

The chain carries TRBV6-5 and TRBJ1-2; D might be TRBD1 (5 bases). Germline values: CDR1 MNHEY, CDR2 SVGAGI. Trimming removed 7 bases at V and 2 bases at J, with 11 bases between. The CDR3 covers 13 residues. This CDR3 reads CASMGDGNYGYTF. CDR3 sequence (DNA): TGTGCCAGCATGGGGGACGGAAACTATGGCTACACCTTC.

J is TRBJ2-1 and V is TRBV29-1; the D gene is possibly TRBD2 (5 bases). The germline V gene encodes CDR1 SQVTM and CDR2 ANQGSEA. Trimming left V 6 bases short and J 7 bases short, with 25 bases between. This CDR3 region has 16 residues. CDR3 protein: CSVLRGPTKTTNEQFF. The CDR3 DNA follows: TGCAGCGTCCTCCGAGGGCCCACAAAAACTACGAATGAGCAGTTCTTC.

This clone has a handful of counts. The V gene is TRBV7-2, the J gene TRBJ2-7; 8 positions match TRBD2. CDR1 is SGHTA, CDR2 FQGNSA, per germline. Trimming took 8 bases from V and 4 from J; bases not matched to a gene: 7. This CDR3 comprises 13 residues. In DNA form, the CDR3 reads TGTGCCAGCGGCGGGGGGCATGGGTACGAGCAGTACTTC. It encodes CASGGGHGYEQYF.

The rearrangement uses TRBV7-2 and TRBJ2-2, with TRBD1 identical over 10 bases. Trimming removed 5 bases from V and 6 bases from J; junction bases left unmatched: 6. Germline CDR1 and CDR2: SGHTA and FQGNSA. This CDR3 is 15 amino acids long. Here the CDR3 DNA reads TGTGCCAGCAGCGAGACAGGGGGCGCCTCCGGGGAGCTGTTTTTT. Its translation is CASSETGGASGELFF.

This clone was observed a few times. V usage is TRBV18 and J usage is TRBJ1-1; D is ambiguous. V was clipped by 2 bases and J by 0 bases, with 4 bases between them. The CDR3 sequence is 13 residues long. From germline, CDR1 is KGHSH and CDR2 LQKENI. The CDR3 here is CASSPELNTEAFF. CDR3 DNA sequence: TGTGCCAGCTCACCAGAGCTGAACACTGAAGCTTTCTTT.

This clone was counted once. The chain has TRBV5-1 and TRBJ1-1, with D perhaps matching TRBD1 (6 bases). CDR1 SGHRS and CDR2 YFSETQ come from the germline V gene. Trimming left V 1 base short and J 1 base short, with 8 bases between. The CDR3 is 14 residues long. CDR3 in DNA: TGCGCCAGCAGCTTGACAGGGAGGAACACTGAAGCTTTCTTT. Its translation is CASSLTGRNTEAFF.

J is TRBJ2-3 and V is TRBV6-1; D unclear. The V end lost 0 bases, the J end lost 1 base, and 17 bases lay between the germline ends. This CDR3 contains 18 residues. Germline CDR1 reads MNHNS; CDR2 reads SASEGT. CDR3 loop: CASSEAQTRRVGTDTQYF. CDR3 nucleotides: TGTGCCAGCAGTGAAGCTCAGACACGCCGGGTGGGCACAGATACGCAGTATTTT.

The rearrangement links TRBV27 to TRBJ1-1, with TRBD1 as a possible D gene (5 bases). This CDR3 region has 15 residues. V lost 7 bases and J 2 bases, leaving 17 bases between the germline ends. The germline V gene encodes CDR1 MNHEY and CDR2 SMNVEV (reference sequence). The CDR3 sequence is CASTARPRGNTEAFF. CDR3 coding DNA: TGTGCCAGCACCGCCCGCCCGAGGGGAAACACTGAAGCTTTCTTT.

The table lists this clone with a count of one. The CDR3 sequence: CASSGRGDRGINYGYTF. DNA for the CDR3: TGTGCCAGCAGTGGCAGGGGGGACAGGGGGATTAACTATGGCTACACCTTC. The genes are TRBV25-1 and TRBJ1-2; TRBD1 matches at 11 bases. CDR1 is MGHDK, CDR2 SYGVNS, per germline. V lost 4 bases and J lost 1; bases outside the gene matches: 8. The CDR3 spans 17 residues.

The chain's CDR3 is CASSQDRGLLDTEAFF. Here the CDR3 DNA reads TGTGCCAGCAGCCAAGATCGGGGGCTCTTGGACACTGAAGCTTTCTTT. The chain recombines TRBV4-2 with TRBJ1-1; D might be TRBD1 (6 bases). CDR1 is LGHNA and CDR2 is YNFKEQ in the germline V gene. The V end lost 0 bases, the J end lost 3 bases, and 14 bases lay between the germline ends. The CDR3 is made up of 16 amino acids.

The V gene is TRBV7-9, the J gene TRBJ2-5; D ambiguous. This CDR3 spans 16 amino acids. Germline V gene sequence: CDR1 SEHNR, CDR2 FQNEAQ (reference sequence). With 5 bases removed from V and 3 bases from J, the gap between germline ends came to 19 bases. The chain's CDR3 is CASSRATEGAKETQYF. CDR3 DNA sequence: TGTGCCAGCAGCCGAGCCACCGAAGGCGCCAAAGAGACCCAGTACTTC.

This clone showed up just once. This chain uses TRBV10-1 with TRBJ2-2; no reliable D call. Germline loops: CDR1 WNHNN, CDR2 SYGVQD (reference sequence). The CDR3 extends over 15 amino acids. Between the trimmed V and J ends, which lost 7 bases and 4 bases, there was a span of 16 bases. The CDR3 loop is CASTFHTTITGELFF. The CDR3 nucleotides read TGCGCCAGCACGTTCCACACGACAATCACCGGGGAGCTGTTTTTT.

The chain employs TRBV9 and TRBJ2-7; 10 bases match TRBD2. The V gene end was trimmed by 0 bases and the J gene end by 5 bases; junction bases not matched to a gene: 5. Germline V gene lookup returns CDR1 SGDLS and CDR2 YYNGEE. The CDR3 has 15 residues. The CDR3 nucleotides read TGTGCCAGCAGCGTAGCAGCGGGGGGGCCCCACGAGCAGTACTTC. It codes for CASSVAAGGPHEQYF.